The rows below give T cell receptor beta chains drawn from one sample of a study of regulatory T cells in long-lasting Graves disease. In TCRdb, the multiplex PCR reads were re-called with MiXCR into one record per CDR3 protein. The data show a few hundred thousand distinct CDR3 sequences, 20% to 30% seen once. The source was peripheral blood mononuclear cells (PBMCs), collected when the disease was refractory, from a patient treated with antithyroid drugs. The receptors were gathered from a female donor with Graves disease. Both conserved end residues are part of each CDR3. The D gene is left open where the match is weak. Some rows have no size entry. The others give once, few or many, or a class for an expanded clone.

CDR3,DNA,V,size,D,J
CASSTTRLDRGYSGANVLTF,TGTGCCAGCAGTACCACCCGCCTAGACAGGGGTTACTCTGGGGCCAACGTCCTGACTTTC,TRBV12-3/TRBV12-4,few,TRBD1,TRBJ2-6
CASTIGTGLNEKLFF,TGTGCCAGCACCATCGGGACAGGCCTTAATGAAAAACTGTTTTTT,TRBV2,-,TRBD1,TRBJ1-4
CAISESRVDQETQYF,TGTGCCATCAGTGAGTCTCGGGTGGACCAAGAGACCCAGTACTTC,TRBV10-3,few,-,TRBJ2-5
CASSLRQGNNQPQHF,TGTGCCAGCAGTTTAAGGCAGGGGAACAATCAGCCCCAGCATTTT,TRBV12-3/TRBV12-4,many,-,TRBJ1-5
CASSVEARGRLAAYEQYF,TGTGCCAGCAGTGTTGAAGCTCGGGGAAGGCTAGCGGCCTACGAGCAGTACTTC,TRBV28,-,TRBD2,TRBJ2-7
CASSVGQNGSPLHF,TGCGCCAGCAGCGTGGGACAGAACGGTTCACCCCTCCACTTT,TRBV5-1,many,TRBD1,TRBJ1-6
CASRGRGEGGGYTF,TGTGCCAGCAGGGGGAGGGGGGAAGGAGGAGGCTACACCTTC,TRBV2,many,-,TRBJ1-2
CASSFQGEKQYF,TGTGCCAGCAGTTTCCAGGGGGAGAAGCAGTACTTC,TRBV27,many,TRBD1,TRBJ2-7
CASSSPVRRVSPLHF,TGTGCCAGCAGTAGCCCGGTCAGACGGGTTTCACCCCTCCACTTT,TRBV6-2/TRBV6-3,-,-,TRBJ1-6
CATSRDTSGTYEQYF,TGTGCCACCAGCAGAGATACTAGCGGAACCTACGAGCAGTACTTC,TRBV15,many,TRBD2,TRBJ2-7
CSARGLAGATDTQYF,TGCAGTGCTAGGGGACTAGCGGGAGCCACAGATACGCAGTATTTT,TRBV20-1,-,TRBD2,TRBJ2-3
CSVSVGGGTGEKLFF,TGCAGCGTTTCTGTTGGTGGGGGAACCGGTGAAAAACTGTTTTTT,TRBV29-1,once,-,TRBJ1-4
CASSMNRDRSNYGYTF,TGTGCCAGCAGTATGAACCGGGACAGGAGTAACTATGGCTACACCTTC,TRBV28,medium-sized,TRBD1,TRBJ1-2
CATSRETGGSSLLPLNPGELFF,TGTGCCACCAGCAGAGAGACTGGCGGGAGTTCCCTATTGCCCTTGAACCCCGGGGAGCTGTTTTTT,TRBV15,-,TRBD2,TRBJ2-2
CASSQTDRSPLHF,TGTGCCAGCAGCCAAACCGACAGATCACCCCTCCACTTT,TRBV14,-,-,TRBJ1-6
CASSLLSHNEQFF,TGTGCCAGCAGCCTTCTTTCCCACAATGAGCAGTTCTTC,TRBV12-3/TRBV12-4,-,-,TRBJ2-1
CASSLLPGRGLNEQFF,TGTGCCAGCAGTTTACTACCGGGACGAGGACTCAATGAGCAGTTCTTC,TRBV27,-,-,TRBJ2-1
CASSRTLAGNQETQYF,TGCGCCAGCAGTAGGACTCTAGCGGGTAACCAAGAGACCCAGTACTTC,TRBV5-1,-,TRBD2,TRBJ2-5
CASSYSIVGSSYNSPLHF,TGTGCCAGCAGTTACTCGATTGTTGGGAGCTCCTATAATTCACCCCTCCACTTT,TRBV6-5,few,-,TRBJ1-6
CASSLYVHEQFF,TGTGCCAGCAGTCTTTATGTCCATGAGCAGTTCTTC,TRBV11-1,-,-,TRBJ2-1
CASSLVTGSGNTIYF,TGCGCCAGCAGCTTGGTGACGGGCTCTGGAAACACCATATATTTT,TRBV5-1,-,-,TRBJ1-3
CASASGTGKYNEQFF,TGTGCCAGCGCATCCGGGACAGGGAAATACAATGAGCAGTTCTTC,TRBV6-1,-,TRBD1,TRBJ2-1
CAIAGTGGNYGYTF,TGTGCCATAGCCGGGACAGGGGGTAACTATGGCTACACCTTC,TRBV10-3,-,TRBD1,TRBJ1-2
CASSRQGLEFGELFF,TGTGCCAGCAGTCGGCAGGGACTAGAATTCGGGGAGCTGTTTTTT,TRBV6-1,-,TRBD2,TRBJ2-2
CSAFQMGQGNQPQHF,TGCAGTGCCTTCCAAATGGGACAGGGGAATCAGCCCCAGCATTTT,TRBV20-1,-,TRBD1,TRBJ1-5
CASSSGQITTDTQYF,TGTGCCAGCAGCTCGGGACAGATCACCACAGATACGCAGTATTTT,TRBV9,-,TRBD1,TRBJ2-3
CASRRTSGRSTGELFF,TGTGCCAGCAGGCGGACTAGCGGGAGGAGCACCGGGGAGCTGTTTTTT,TRBV2,many,TRBD2,TRBJ2-2
CASTTVGVRGYTF,TGTGCCAGTACCACCGTTGGGGTACGGGGCTACACCTTC,TRBV19,few,-,TRBJ1-2